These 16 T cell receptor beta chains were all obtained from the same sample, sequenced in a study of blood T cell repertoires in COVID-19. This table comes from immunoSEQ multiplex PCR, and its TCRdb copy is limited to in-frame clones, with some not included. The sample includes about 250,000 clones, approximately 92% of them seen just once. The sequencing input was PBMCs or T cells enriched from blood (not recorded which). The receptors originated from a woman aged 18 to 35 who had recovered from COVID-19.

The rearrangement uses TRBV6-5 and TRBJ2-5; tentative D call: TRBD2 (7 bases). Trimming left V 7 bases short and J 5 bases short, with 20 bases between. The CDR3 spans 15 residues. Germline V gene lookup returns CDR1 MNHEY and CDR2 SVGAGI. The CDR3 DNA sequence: TGTGCCAGCACCGAGGGGGGGGGCAGGGAGGAGACCCAGTACTTC. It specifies CASTEGGGREETQYF.

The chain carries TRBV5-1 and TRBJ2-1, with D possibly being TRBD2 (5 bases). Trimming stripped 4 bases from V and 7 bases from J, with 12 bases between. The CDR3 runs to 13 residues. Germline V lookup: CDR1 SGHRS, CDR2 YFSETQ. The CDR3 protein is CASSQIPGNEQFF. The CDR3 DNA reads TGCGCCAGCAGCCAAATTCCGGGAAATGAGCAGTTCTTC.

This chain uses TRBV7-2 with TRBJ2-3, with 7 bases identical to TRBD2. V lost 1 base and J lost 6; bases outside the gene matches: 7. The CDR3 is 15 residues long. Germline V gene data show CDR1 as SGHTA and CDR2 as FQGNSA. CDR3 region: CASSLGSGDLDTQYF. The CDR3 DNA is TGTGCCAGCAGCTTAGGCAGCGGGGATCTGGATACGCAGTATTTT.

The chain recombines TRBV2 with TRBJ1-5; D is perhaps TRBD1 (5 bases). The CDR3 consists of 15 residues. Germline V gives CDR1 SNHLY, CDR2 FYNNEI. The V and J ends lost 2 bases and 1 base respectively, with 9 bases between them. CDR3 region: CASSEQGVSNQPQHF. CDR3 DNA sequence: TGTGCCAGCAGTGAACAGGGTGTGAGCAATCAGCCCCAGCATTTT.

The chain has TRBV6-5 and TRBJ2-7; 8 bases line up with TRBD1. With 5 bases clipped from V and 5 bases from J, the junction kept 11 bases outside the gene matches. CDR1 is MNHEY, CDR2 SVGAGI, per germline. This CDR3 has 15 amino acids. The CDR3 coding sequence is TGTGCCAGCAGTCGGGGAAACAGGGGGTGGAACGAGCAGTACTTC. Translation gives CASSRGNRGWNEQYF.

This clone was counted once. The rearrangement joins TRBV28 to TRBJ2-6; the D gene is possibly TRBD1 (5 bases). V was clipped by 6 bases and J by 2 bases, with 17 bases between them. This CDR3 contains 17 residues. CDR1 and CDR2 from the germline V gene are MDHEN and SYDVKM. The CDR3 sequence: CASRPHRQSPGANVLTF. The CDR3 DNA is TGTGCCAGCAGGCCCCACCGACAGTCACCTGGGGCCAACGTCCTGACTTTC.

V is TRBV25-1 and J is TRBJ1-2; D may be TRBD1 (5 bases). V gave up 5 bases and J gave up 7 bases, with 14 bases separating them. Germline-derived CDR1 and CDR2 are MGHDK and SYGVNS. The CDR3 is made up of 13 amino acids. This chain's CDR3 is CASSLHGTVGYTF. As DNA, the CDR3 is TGTGCCAGCAGTCTCCACGGGACTGTTGGCTACACCTTC.

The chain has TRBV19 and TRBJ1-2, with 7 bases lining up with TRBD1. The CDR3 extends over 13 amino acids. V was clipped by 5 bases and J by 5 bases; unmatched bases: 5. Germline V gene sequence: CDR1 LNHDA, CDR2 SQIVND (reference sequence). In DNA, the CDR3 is TGTGCCAGTAGTGTGGACAGGATTTATGGCTACACCTTC. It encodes CASSVDRIYGYTF. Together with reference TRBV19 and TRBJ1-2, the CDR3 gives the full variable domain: DGGITQSPKYLFRKEGQNVTLSCEQNLNHDAMYWYRQDPGQGLRLIYYSQIVNDFQKGDIAEGYSVSREKKESFPLTVTSAQKNPTAFYLCASSVDRIYGYTFGSGTRLTVV.

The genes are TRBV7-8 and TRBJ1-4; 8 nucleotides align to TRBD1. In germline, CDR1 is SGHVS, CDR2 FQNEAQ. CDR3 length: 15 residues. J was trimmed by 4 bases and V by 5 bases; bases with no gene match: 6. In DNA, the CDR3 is TGTGCCAGCAGCCCTTTCACAGGGGGTAATGAAAAACTGTTTTTT. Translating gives CASSPFTGGNEKLFF.

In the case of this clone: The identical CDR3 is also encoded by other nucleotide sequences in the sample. The CDR3 coding sequence is TGTGCCAGCAGTACAACAGGGGTATCCTACGAGCAGTACTTC. It encodes CASSTTGVSYEQYF. The V call is TRBV6-5, the J call TRBJ2-7; 7 positions agree with TRBD1. After removal of 5 bases from V and 1 base from J, the junction contained 5 bases not matched to a gene. CDR3 length: 14 residues. Germline-derived CDR1 and CDR2 are MNHEY and SVGAGI.

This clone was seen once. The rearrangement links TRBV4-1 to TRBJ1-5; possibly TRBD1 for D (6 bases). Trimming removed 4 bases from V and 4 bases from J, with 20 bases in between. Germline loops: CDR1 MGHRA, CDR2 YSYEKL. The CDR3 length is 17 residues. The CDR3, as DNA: TGCGCCAGCAGCCTTAACTCAGGGGCTGGGGCAAATCAGCCCCAGCATTTT. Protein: CASSLNSGAGANQPQHF.

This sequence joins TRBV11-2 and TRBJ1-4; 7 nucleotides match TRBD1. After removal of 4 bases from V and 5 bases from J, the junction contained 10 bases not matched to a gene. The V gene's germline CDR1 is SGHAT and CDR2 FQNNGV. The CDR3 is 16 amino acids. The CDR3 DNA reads TGTGCCAGCAGCTCAAGAAAGACAGGGACCAATGAAAAACTGTTTTTT. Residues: CASSSRKTGTNEKLFF.

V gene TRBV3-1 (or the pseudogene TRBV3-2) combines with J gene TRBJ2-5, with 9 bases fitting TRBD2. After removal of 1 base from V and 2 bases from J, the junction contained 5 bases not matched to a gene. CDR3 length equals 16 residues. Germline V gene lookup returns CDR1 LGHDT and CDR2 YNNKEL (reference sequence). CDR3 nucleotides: TGTGCCAGCAGCCAAGTTATGGCGGGGGGGCAAGAGACCCAGTACTTC. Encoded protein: CASSQVMAGGQETQYF.

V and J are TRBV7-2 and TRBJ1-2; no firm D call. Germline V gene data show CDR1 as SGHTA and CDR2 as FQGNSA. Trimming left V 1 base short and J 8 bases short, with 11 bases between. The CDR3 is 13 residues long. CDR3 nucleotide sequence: TGTGCCAGCAGCTTAGGCATAGAGAGGGGCTACACCTTC. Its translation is CASSLGIERGYTF.

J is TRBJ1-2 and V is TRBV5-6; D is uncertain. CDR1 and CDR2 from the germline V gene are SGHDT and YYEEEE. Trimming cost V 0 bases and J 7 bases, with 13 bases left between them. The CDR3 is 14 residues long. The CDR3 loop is CASSLVRGLGGYTF. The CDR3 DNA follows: TGTGCCAGCAGCTTGGTTAGAGGGCTTGGTGGCTACACCTTC.

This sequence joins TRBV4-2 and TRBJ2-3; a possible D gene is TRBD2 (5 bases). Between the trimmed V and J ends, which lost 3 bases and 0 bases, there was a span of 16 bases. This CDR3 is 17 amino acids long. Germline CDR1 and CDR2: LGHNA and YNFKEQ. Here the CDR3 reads CASSHLFAGESTDTQYF. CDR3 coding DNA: TGTGCCAGCAGCCATCTCTTCGCCGGGGAAAGCACAGATACGCAGTATTTT.